This T cell receptor (beta chain) was obtained from a study of cytomegalovirus exposure and HLA in healthy donors (dated by TCRdb to about 2017). Background for the entire study: According to an earlier analysis of several hundred of the donors, 150 million to 200 million T cells yielded roughly 110 million unique TCR beta sequences and approximately 300 Gb of sequence data. Among the roughly 380 genotyped donors, approximately 82% belonged to the genetic ancestry cluster associated with self-reported Caucasian donors. To decide whether each TCR beta V gene segment behaved as functional or pseudogenic, an earlier analysis of several hundred of the donors relied on high-throughput TCR beta sequencing. Every repertoire in the discovery cohort had been generated on one and the same sequencing platform. A later analysis re-examined previously published TCR beta repertoires from just over 650 donors and added high-resolution HLA genotyping to investigate patterns of TCR occurrence. To predict cytomegalovirus infection status, the study combined high-throughput TCR immunosequencing, statistical association of individual TCRs with disease status, and machine learning. Among over 350 genotyped donors of the cohort, an average of roughly 240,000 unique TCR beta nucleotide sequences were sequenced per donor, roughly a sixth of them non-productive. HLA typing covered class I and class II loci at four-digit resolution. Because of strong linkage in the cohort, a few DR-DQ haplotypes were treated as single units for association and clustering. The study aimed to test whether cataloging public T cell receptors could reveal signatures of past pathogen exposure. The study used immunosequencing to profile the T cell repertoires of several hundred subjects and linked those repertoires to cytomegalovirus serostatus. Roughly 300 gigabases of sequencing data and 78 million or so unique TCR sequences were included in an early release covering about 620 HLA-typed donors. Along with the roughly 670-subject first cohort, a separate validation cohort of over 90 different subjects was used. Typing coverage varied by locus: 629-630 donors for A, B, C, DRB1 and DQB1; roughly 510 for DQA1; about 590 for DPA1; more than 450 for DPB1. Alongside the repertoire data, information on donor age, sex, ethnicity and CMV serostatus was compiled. Rather than drawing on any new phenotypic data, the later analysis identified candidate immune exposures from TCR beta sequences and the way those sequences occurred across donors. Genome-wide SNP genotypes for about 60% of the roughly 700 donors were used in a later genetic analysis, which treated that subset as a discovery cohort.

The cohort consisted of approximately 690 healthy bone marrow donors. Cohort members were all nominally healthy when sampled, although unrecorded immune exposures were likely present. The donor tested CMV seronegative, placing the donor among the 350 or so seronegative members of the cohort. A peripheral blood sample was provided by each donor, and peripheral blood mononuclear cells were used for TCR beta sequencing. The Qiagen DNeasy Blood Extraction Kit was used to extract genomic DNA from the blood cell samples. V lost 5 bases and J lost 1 base; the stretch between them is 13 bases long. The CDR3 has 15 amino acids, counting the end cysteine and phenylalanine. The retained sequence is limited to the CDR3, 45 bases, with the frame set at the first base. The germline V gene gives CDR1 as SGHVS and CDR2 as FNYEAQ. Libraries were built with the immunoSEQ multiplex PCR assay. A mixture of 60 forward primers for TCR Vbeta segments and 13 reverse primers for TCR Jbeta segments was used in the multiplex PCR. Amplification of the CDR3 region of rearranged TCR beta genes was performed with a multiplex PCR assay on genomic DNA. The amplified TCR beta libraries were sequenced on the Illumina HiSeq System as 87-base-pair reads. As for how the authors treated the data: A later analysis tallied tens of millions of unique TCR beta chains across the approximately 670 repertoires, and 10 million to 11 million of those chains were shared by two or more donors. To remove PCR and sequencing errors, raw reads were error-corrected and collapsed into unique sequences using a nearest-neighbor algorithm that merged closely related sequences. Alignment of CDR3 sequences to IMGT reference sequences was used to assign V, D and J gene segments. For a sequence to be retained, at least a six-nucleotide match to both a V gene segment and a J gene segment was required. Rearrangements were called productive when the CDR3 lacked stop codons and stayed in frame with V and J; all others were non-productive. Following IMGT convention, CDR3 was defined as the stretch from the second conserved V-encoded cysteine to the conserved J-encoded phenylalanine. The earlier analysis of 587 of the donors excluded sequences that lacked an unambiguous match to a single V gene segment. An earlier analysis of 500 to 600 of the donors classified V segments as functional when productive rearrangements were above 56.7% and as segregating when the standard deviation between donors was above 5%. A statistical classification framework was developed to diagnose cytomegalovirus status using the catalog of TCR beta chain sequences. V and J gene assignment, in a later analysis, came from comparing TCR nucleotide sequences with IMGT/GENE-DB human TR gene sequences. In a later analysis, CDR3 sequences and most-parsimonious VDJ recombination scenarios were assigned using the TCRdist pipeline. In a later analysis, each TCR beta chain was defined by its CDR3 amino acid sequence together with its V-gene family, and reads without a unique V-gene family were excluded. To address suspected cross-contamination and a sequencing artifact, a later analysis removed 550 to 750 highly shared, low-generation-probability nucleotide sequences. In a later analysis, a clonal expansion index was calculated for each public chain from normalized within-repertoire ranks of inferred template counts. A later analysis computed generation probabilities with a VDJ recombination model fitted to out-of-frame rearrangements, and checked the results against IGoR. A later analysis scored TCR-TCR, TCR-HLA and TCR-CMV co-occurrence with hypergeometric tests, applying a repertoire-size bias correction to TCR pairs. In a later analysis, false discovery rates were estimated by permuting HLA or CMV assignments 20 times. In a later analysis, co-occurring TCRs were grouped using DBSCAN, with TCRdist sequence similarity added in when clustering inside HLA-allele-positive subsets. Co-occurrence clustering excluded repertoires with fewer than 30,000 or more than 120,000 public chains, plus five with anomalous nucleotide sharing. What TCRdb holds here is the immuneACCESS table cut down to in-frame rearrangements. Part of the clones is not present; checked against another copy, under half of the missing clones reflect an unresolved V gene, and the others are unexplained. V and J calls and clone size are as listed in that table; D and trimming were resolved from the DNA. For this sample the table gives 85,000 to 100,000 clones, of which roughly 63% were detected only once. Together, the top ten hold 2.5% to 3% of the sample.

This clone appeared a few times. Its antigen is currently not known. The sample holds no much larger clone one base away, and base qualities are not on file. The paper's findings and limits, for the study overall: Most CMV-associated TCR beta chains appeared to be HLA-restricted in a later analysis, and the HLA associations seemed to be driven largely by CMV exposure. In a later genetic analysis, a missense DCLRE1C variant was associated with V-gene and J-gene trimming of TCR beta chains, and the association was replicated in an independent cohort. Only TCR beta chains were sequenced in this cohort, and the absence of alpha or paired-chain data limited detectable features. The study gave a list of about 160 TCR beta chains associated with cytomegalovirus. According to a later analysis, TCR association rates differed among HLA loci, with DRB1 alleles showing the most associated TCRs and HLA-C alleles showing the fewest. The only immune exposure information available for the cohort was CMV serostatus. A further reported finding was that TCR beta sequences accurately predicted the HLA-A and HLA-B alleles for most subjects in the first cohort. In vitro tests confirmed that three of the cytomegalovirus-associated TCR beta chains recognize cytomegalovirus antigens. Most TCR sequences were seen in very few donors, while some public TCRs were found in many individuals. In a later genetic analysis, fewer N-insertions in productive TCRs were reported among donors in an Asian-associated ancestry cluster than the approximately 630-donor mean. Correlated functional status among segregating V segments might be attributable to linkage disequilibrium, but an unknown experimental factor could not be ruled out. Compared with equally common non-associated chains, HLA-associated TCR beta chains in a later analysis were more clonally expanded and had lower generation probabilities. Cytomegalovirus status was reported to be diagnosed by the classifier with high specificity and sensitivity in both the original and validation cohorts. The sequencing pipeline was judged likely to have produced a cluster of highly shared sequence variants as a technical artifact. Assigning TCR associations to individual alleles was difficult when HLA alleles, especially DR and DQ, strongly co-occurred. The authors suggested that the approach could potentially be extended to other disease states and immunological phenotypes. A later analysis reported that several top co-occurrence clusters appeared linked to parvovirus B19, influenza, CMV and Epstein-Barr virus. At a false discovery rate of 0.05, a later analysis linked approximately 18,000 TCR beta sequences to specific HLA alleles. Roughly uniform sequencing depth across donors was assumed in presence/absence analyses, although this assumption may not hold. Broadly in line with IMGT annotations, most TCR beta V segments showed up in productive rearrangements about 87% or about 30% of the time in an earlier analysis of around 550 of the donors. Some IMGT-functional V segments, including TRBV6-2 and TRBV6-3, could not be told apart with the 87-base-pair reads, so those segments were excluded. Because counts were too low, some 17 rarely observed V segments, including chromosome 9 orphons, were excluded from the earlier analysis of roughly 580 of the donors. HLA typing was unavailable for some donors at each locus, so association tests used only the typed subset.

This clonotype was sampled from a man aged 50 to 59 in good health and CMV-seronegative. The chain uses TRBV7-6 and TRBJ2-3, with TRBD2 as a weak D call on 6 bases. Input material: PBMCs. For the CDR3, the sequence is CASSRWTGGTDTQYF. The DNA reads as follows: TGTGCCAGCAGCCGGTGGACGGGGGGCACAGATACGCAGTATTTT.